The 24 T cell receptor beta chains given below trace back to one sample, sequenced in a study of cytomegalovirus exposure and HLA in healthy donors. This PCR relied on a set of 60 Vbeta primers and 13 Jbeta primers. Measured with immunoSEQ multiplex PCR; TCRdb has only the in-frame clones, and not every one. The sample includes 75,000 to 100,000 clones, about four fifths of them seen just once. Sequenced input: PBMCs. Receptor source: a young man in good health and CMV-seronegative.

The chain is built from TRBV5-1 and TRBJ1-3; D is uncertain. The germline V gene encodes CDR1 SGHRS and CDR2 YFSETQ. This CDR3 region has 15 residues. Trimming took off 0 bases at V and 5 bases at J, with 12 bases between the two ends. This chain's CDR3 is CASSLGGDHRNTIYF. The CDR3, as DNA: TGCGCCAGCAGCTTGGGAGGCGACCACCGAAACACCATATATTTT.

V is TRBV6-5 and J is TRBJ1-4; maybe TRBD1 (5 bases). Trimming removed 6 bases at V and 2 bases at J, with 10 bases between. The CDR3 is made up of 14 amino acids. Germline-derived CDR1 and CDR2 are MNHEY and SVGAGI. The CDR3 here is CASRLTATNEKLFF. CDR3 nucleotides: TGTGCCAGCAGACTGACAGCGACTAATGAAAAACTGTTTTTT.

Written as DNA, the CDR3 is TGTGCCAGCAGCCAAGGCCCAGGCACAGATACGCAGTATTTT. Its translation: CASSQGPGTDTQYF. This chain uses TRBV4-2 with TRBJ2-3; D call uncertain. The CDR3 loop spans 14 amino acids. CDR1 and CDR2 from the germline V gene are LGHNA and YNFKEQ. V was clipped by 1 base and J by 1 base, with 6 bases between them.

The chain recombines TRBV4-3 with TRBJ2-7, with D unresolved. Trimming shortened V by 1 base and J by 0 bases, and 10 bases separated the two germline ends. CDR1 is LGHNA, CDR2 YSLEER, per germline. This CDR3 contains 15 residues. CDR3 sequence reads: CASSQVSLSSYEQYF. The CDR3 DNA sequence: TGCGCCAGCAGCCAAGTCTCGCTCAGCTCCTACGAGCAGTACTTC.

In its sample, this clone was seen a few times. The chain is built from TRBV4-1 and TRBJ2-1; possible D gene TRBD2, 6 bases. The germline V and J ends were trimmed by 0 bases and 5 bases, with 14 bases remaining between them. Germline values: CDR1 MGHRA, CDR2 YSYEKL. The CDR3 runs to 16 residues. CDR3 in amino acids: CASSQDPASAHNEQFF. The CDR3 coding sequence is TGCGCCAGCAGCCAAGATCCGGCTAGCGCCCACAATGAGCAGTTCTTC.

The chain joins TRBV7-8 to TRBJ2-5, with D perhaps matching TRBD2 (5 bases). V lost 7 bases to trimming and J lost 0 bases, with 18 bases between them. CDR1 and CDR2 from the germline V gene are SGHVS and FQNEAQ. The CDR3 consists of 16 residues. The CDR3 DNA follows: TGTGCCAGCACCCTTACTCTACACGGGGACCAAGAGACCCAGTACTTC. Amino acids: CASTLTLHGDQETQYF.

This chain links TRBV5-6 with TRBJ2-2; D remains unclear. The germline V and J ends were trimmed by 2 bases and 7 bases, with 18 bases remaining between them. Germline V gene lookup returns CDR1 SGHDT and CDR2 YYEEEE. This CDR3 is built from 16 residues. The CDR3 region has the DNA TGTGCCAGCAGCTTAACGACTGCCAGTGAGGTCGGGGAGCTGTTTTTT. Its translation is CASSLTTASEVGELFF.

J is TRBJ2-7 and V is TRBV5-1; 7 nucleotides match TRBD2. V shed 7 bases, J shed 5 bases, and the junction held 6 bases outside the gene matches. CDR3 length: 12 residues. Germline V gene data show CDR1 as SGHRS and CDR2 as YFSETQ. The CDR3 protein is CASSAGGNEQYF. CDR3 sequence (DNA): TGCGCCAGCTCGGCCGGGGGGAACGAGCAGTACTTC.

The rearrangement links TRBV29-1 to TRBJ2-3, with 9 bases lining up with TRBD2. Germline V gives CDR1 SQVTM, CDR2 ANQGSEA. The trim removed 6 bases at V and 5 bases at J, leaving 6 bases unmatched. The CDR3 extends over 13 amino acids. The CDR3 region is CSVTGGGGDTQYF. The CDR3 nucleotides read TGCAGCGTGACGGGCGGGGGGGGAGATACGCAGTATTTT.

A single count supports this clone. The rearrangement uses TRBV30 and TRBJ2-3; the D is unclear. This CDR3 region has 12 residues. Trimming took off 2 bases at V and 3 bases at J, with 6 bases between the two ends. Per germline, CDR1 GTSNPN and CDR2 SVGIG (reference sequence). CDR3 loop: CAWSKETDTQYF. The CDR3 DNA is TGTGCCTGGAGTAAGGAGACAGATACGCAGTATTTT.

This clone has a single count. This rearrangement joins TRBV30 to TRBJ1-4; no reliable D call. This CDR3 region has 15 residues. V was clipped by 1 base and J by 7 bases, with 16 bases between them. Germline lookup yields CDR1 GTSNPN and CDR2 SVGIG (reference sequence). CDR3: CAWSAPQRGGEKLFF. CDR3 DNA: TGTGCCTGGAGTGCCCCCCAGCGGGGTGGTGAAAAACTGTTTTTT.

This clone was counted only a few times. The chain employs TRBV20-1 and TRBJ2-5; D is perhaps TRBD2 (7 bases). V lost 6 bases, J lost 6 bases, and 11 bases lay in between. The CDR3 has 11 amino acids. Germline loops: CDR1 DFQATT, CDR2 SNEGSKA (reference sequence). For the CDR3, the DNA is TGCAGTGCAGAGGGGGGGAAGACCCAGTACTTC. Amino acid sequence: CSAEGGKTQYF.

The rearrangement joins TRBV6-4 to TRBJ2-6; TRBD1 agrees at 7 bases. V lost 5 bases and J lost 0; bases outside the gene matches: 4. The germline V gene encodes CDR1 MRHNA and CDR2 SNTAGT. The CDR3 is 16 residues long. CDR3 sequence: CASSQGVSSGANVLTF. For the CDR3, the DNA is TGTGCCAGCAGTCAGGGGGTAAGCTCTGGGGCCAACGTCCTGACTTTC.

J is TRBJ1-6 and V is TRBV11-2, with no clear D. The V and J ends lost 1 base and 10 bases respectively, with 26 bases between them. Germline CDR1 reads SGHAT; CDR2 reads FQNNGV. CDR3 length: 19 amino acids. CDR3 amino acids: CASSLVRRFEEWRRSPLHF. DNA of the CDR3: TGTGCCAGCAGCTTAGTTCGTCGGTTCGAGGAGTGGCGAAGATCACCCCTCCACTTT.

The chain is built from TRBV7-3 and TRBJ1-6; 7 bases agree with TRBD1. The CDR3 totals 14 residues. J was trimmed by 7 bases and V by 5 bases; bases with no gene match: 5. CDR1 is SGHTA, CDR2 FQGTGA, per germline. CDR3: CASSQGDGNSPLHF. CDR3 coding DNA: TGTGCCAGCAGCCAGGGGGACGGGAATTCACCCCTCCACTTT.

The J gene is TRBJ1-1, the V gene TRBV7-9, with D unresolved. Germline V CDR1 and CDR2: SEHNR, FQNEAQ (reference sequence). The germline V and J ends were trimmed by 4 bases and 2 bases, with 14 bases remaining between them. This CDR3 is 15 amino acids long. The CDR3 sequence is CASSSKVPLNTEAFF. CDR3 nucleotides: TGTGCCAGCAGCTCTAAAGTGCCCTTAAACACTGAAGCTTTCTTT.

V usage is TRBV7-8 and J usage is TRBJ2-1; 9 nucleotides match TRBD1. The CDR3 consists of 15 residues. The V gene end was trimmed by 1 base and the J gene end by 3 bases; junction bases not matched to a gene: 1. Germline-derived CDR1 and CDR2 are SGHVS and FQNEAQ. The CDR3 nucleotides read TGTGCCAGCAGCTTAGTGGGACAGGGCTACAATGAGCAGTTCTTC. Translating gives CASSLVGQGYNEQFF.

This clone has a single count. The chain couples TRBV9 to TRBJ2-1; 9 bases are shared with TRBD2. The germline V gene has CDR1 SGDLS and CDR2 YYNGEE. This CDR3 contains 15 residues. Germline trimming cut 0 bases from V and 9 bases from J; bases unmatched to any gene: 7. This CDR3 reads CASSVGVAGDGEQFF. Written as DNA, the CDR3 is TGTGCCAGCAGCGTAGGGGTAGCGGGGGATGGTGAGCAGTTCTTC.

V gene TRBV30 combines with J gene TRBJ1-1; no clear D gene. V was cut by 1 base and J by 3 bases, with 9 bases left in between. Germline CDR1 GTSNPN, CDR2 SVGIG (reference sequence). CDR3 length equals 13 residues. In DNA, the CDR3 is TGTGCCTGGAGTGCTAGTCTGTACACTGAAGCTTTCTTT. Translated, it gives CAWSASLYTEAFF.

This chain links TRBV7-3 with TRBJ1-1; D gene unclear. The V end lost 5 bases, the J end lost 4 bases, and 14 bases lay between the germline ends. This CDR3 is 14 amino acids long. CDR1 and CDR2 (germline): SGHTA, FQGTGA. The CDR3 is CASSPGAGSTEAFF. CDR3 bases: TGTGCCAGCAGCCCCGGAGCGGGTAGCACTGAAGCTTTCTTT.

The rearrangement links TRBV5-1 to TRBJ2-1, with TRBD2 matching 8 bases. Germline CDR1 is SGHRS and CDR2 is YFSETQ. The CDR3 spans 14 residues. The junction had 5 bases not matched to a gene; V was cut back by 0 bases and J by 9 bases. The CDR3 protein is CASSLVVAGTEQFF. The CDR3 DNA sequence: TGCGCCAGCAGCTTGGTGGTAGCGGGGACTGAGCAGTTCTTC.

This chain uses TRBV9 with TRBJ2-1, with D possibly being TRBD2 (5 bases). Trimming left V 0 bases short and J 5 bases short, with 9 bases between. CDR1 and CDR2 from the germline V gene are SGDLS and YYNGEE. CDR3 length: 14 amino acids. In nucleotides, the CDR3 is TGTGCCAGCAGCGTAGCTAGCCGGGACAATGAGCAGTTCTTC. This gives the protein CASSVASRDNEQFF.

This clone showed up just a few times. The J gene is TRBJ2-7, the V gene TRBV11-2; D gene uncertain. This CDR3 is built from 12 residues. Trimming took off 3 bases at V and 3 bases at J, with 6 bases between the two ends. CDR1 is SGHAT and CDR2 is FQNNGV in the germline V gene. The CDR3 here is CASSFDIYEQYF. CDR3 nucleotides: TGTGCCAGCAGCTTCGACATCTACGAGCAGTACTTC.

V usage is TRBV5-1 and J usage is TRBJ1-1; TRBD1 is a possible D gene (5 bases). The germline CDR1 and CDR2 sequences are SGHRS and YFSETQ. This CDR3 comprises 16 residues. With 3 bases removed from V and 1 base from J, the gap between germline ends came to 16 bases. The CDR3 loop is CASSYLTDSTNTEAFF. CDR3 DNA sequence: TGCGCCAGCAGCTACCTGACCGACAGCACGAACACTGAAGCTTTCTTT.